The next 23 T cell receptor beta chains were all read from a single sample in a study of T cell changes during pregnancy in multiple sclerosis. Libraries were prepared by immunoSEQ multiplex PCR; TCRdb keeps only in-frame clonotypes and omits some of them. The table records around 40,000 clones, approximately 91% of them present only once. The sample consisted of CD4+ T cells from peripheral blood mononuclear cells, taken in the second trimester of pregnancy. These receptors all come from a female donor with multiple sclerosis, enrolled in a pregnancy study.

This rearrangement joins TRBV19 to TRBJ2-3; TRBD2 matches at 8 bases. The CDR3 consists of 17 residues. With 2 bases clipped from V and 1 base from J, the junction kept 8 bases outside the gene matches. Germline CDR1 reads LNHDA; CDR2 reads SQIVND (reference sequence). The CDR3 loop is CASSIRRDGGGTDTQYF. As DNA, the CDR3 is TGTGCCAGTAGTATAAGGCGGGACGGGGGGGGCACAGATACGCAGTATTTT.

This chain joins TRBV27 and TRBJ1-1, with D unclear. CDR1 and CDR2 (germline): MNHEY, SMNVEV (reference sequence). V was clipped by 3 bases and J by 1 base, with 6 bases between them. This CDR3 contains 13 residues. The CDR3 region has the DNA TGTGCCAGCAGTTTCAACGGGAACACTGAAGCTTTCTTT. Translated: CASSFNGNTEAFF.

This chain links TRBV19 with TRBJ2-7; a weak D match, TRBD1 (5 bases). The germline gives CDR1 LNHDA, CDR2 SQIVND (reference sequence). The CDR3 runs to 16 residues. V was pared by 4 bases and J by 0 bases, with 16 bases between. The CDR3: CASSTLTARSSYEQYF. The CDR3 DNA sequence: TGTGCCAGTAGTACACTGACAGCTAGGAGCTCCTACGAGCAGTACTTC.

The chain employs TRBV7-9 and TRBJ1-5, with D possibly matching TRBD1 (5 bases). The V gene's germline CDR1 is SEHNR and CDR2 FQNEAQ (reference sequence). V lost 2 bases and J 12 bases, leaving 17 bases between the germline ends. CDR3 length: 14 residues. CDR3 sequence reads: CASSLTGDPPHQHF. The CDR3 DNA reads as TGTGCCAGCAGCTTAACGGGGGATCCACCACACCAGCATTTT.

Written as DNA, the CDR3 is TGTGCCAGCAGACGCACCGGGACAGGGGGCGGAAAACTGTTTTTT. Translation: CASRRTGTGGGKLFF. This rearrangement joins TRBV7-2 to TRBJ1-4; 12 positions agree with TRBD1. The trim removed 6 bases at V and 10 bases at J, leaving 9 bases unmatched. Germline V gene data show CDR1 as SGHTA and CDR2 as FQGNSA. The CDR3 extends over 15 amino acids.

This clone appeared once. The rearrangement links TRBV9 to TRBJ1-4, with D tentatively TRBD1 (6 bases). V was pared by 3 bases and J by 2 bases, with 14 bases between. The CDR3 contains 16 residues. Germline V CDR1 and CDR2: SGDLS, YYNGEE. CDR3 DNA: TGTGCCAGCAGCGCCTTGGATGGGGGCACTAATGAAAAACTGTTTTTT. Protein: CASSALDGGTNEKLFF.

The J gene is TRBJ2-6, the V gene TRBV7-9; D gene ambiguous. CDR1 and CDR2 (germline): SEHNR, FQNEAQ (reference sequence). This CDR3 comprises 16 residues. Trimming took 6 bases from V and 2 from J, leaving 14 bases between them. CDR3 amino acids: CASRPPGLAGANVLTF. The CDR3 coding sequence is TGTGCCAGCAGACCTCCGGGTTTGGCTGGGGCCAACGTCCTGACTTTC. Using reference TRBV7-9 and TRBJ2-6 for the parts outside the CDR3, the full variable domain is DTGVSQNPRHKITKRGQNVTFRCDPISEHNRLYWYRQTLGQGPEFLTYFQNEAQLEKSRLLSDRFSAERPKGSFSTLEIQRTEQGDSAMYLCASRPPGLAGANVLTFGAGSRLTVL.

The V and J genes are TRBV19 and TRBJ2-7; D may be TRBD2 (5 bases). CDR1 is LNHDA, CDR2 SQIVND, per germline (reference sequence). V shed 5 bases and J shed 4 bases, with 15 bases lying between them. The CDR3 runs to 14 residues. CDR3 sequence: CASSPVLARYEQYF. In DNA, the CDR3 is TGTGCCAGTAGTCCGGTCCTAGCACGGTACGAGCAGTACTTC.

The J gene is TRBJ2-3, the V gene TRBV5-1, with a possible D match to TRBD2 (6 bases). Between the trimmed V and J ends, which lost 0 bases and 1 base, there was a span of 12 bases. The CDR3 contains 16 residues. Germline lookup yields CDR1 SGHRS and CDR2 YFSETQ. The CDR3 nucleotides are TGCGCCAGCAGCTTGGGGGCTAGCGCGGGCACAGATACGCAGTATTTT. Its protein product is CASSLGASAGTDTQYF.

The V call is TRBV27, the J call TRBJ2-1; 13 bases fit TRBD2. V was clipped by 5 bases and J by 6 bases; unmatched bases: 4. This CDR3 contains 15 residues. CDR1 is MNHEY, CDR2 SMNVEV, per germline (reference sequence). CDR3 in DNA: TGTGCCAGCAGTCTTGGACTAGCGGGGGTCAATGAGCAGTTCTTC. Translated, it gives CASSLGLAGVNEQFF.

V usage is TRBV6-1 and J usage is TRBJ2-7; possible D gene TRBD1, 6 bases. CDR1 and CDR2 from the germline V gene are MNHNS and SASEGT. The CDR3 covers 15 residues. V was pared by 5 bases and J by 0 bases, with 14 bases between. CDR3 region: CASSPPGTSSYEQYF. In DNA, the CDR3 is TGTGCCAGCAGTCCCCCCGGGACAAGCTCCTACGAGCAGTACTTC.

The V and J genes are TRBV6-1 and TRBJ1-2; TRBD1 matches at 8 bases. The trim removed 6 bases at V and 4 bases at J, leaving 4 bases unmatched. The CDR3 sequence is 13 residues long. Per germline, CDR1 MNHNS and CDR2 SASEGT. CDR3 residues: CASRVDRGYGYTF. DNA for the CDR3: TGTGCCAGCAGGGTAGACAGGGGCTATGGCTACACCTTC.

The chain employs TRBV19 and TRBJ1-2; 7 positions match TRBD1. The CDR3 has 14 amino acids. Germline-derived CDR1 and CDR2 are LNHDA and SQIVND (reference sequence). V dropped 4 bases and J dropped 4; count of bases not matched to a gene: 6. The CDR3 region has the DNA TGTGCCAGTAGTAGGCGACAGGGTCGCTATGGCTACACCTTC. Translated: CASSRRQGRYGYTF.

The chain is built from TRBV5-1 and TRBJ2-1; 12 bases match TRBD1. Germline CDR1 and CDR2: SGHRS and YFSETQ. V lost 4 bases and J lost 7; bases outside the gene matches: 12. This CDR3 region has 17 residues. The CDR3 spells CASSPVPGTGGQNEQFF. In DNA, the CDR3 is TGCGCCAGCAGCCCCGTTCCCGGGACAGGGGGCCAGAATGAGCAGTTCTTC.

The chain has TRBV7-9 and TRBJ1-2, with a weak D call TRBD1 (6 bases). CDR1 and CDR2 from the germline V gene are SEHNR and FQNEAQ (reference sequence). The CDR3 has 18 amino acids. V was clipped by 2 bases and J by 5 bases, with 24 bases between them. The CDR3, as DNA: TGTGCCAGCAGCTTAAGTAGGGGTCGGGGGGGCGATCGGTATGGCTACACCTTC. This gives the protein CASSLSRGRGGDRYGYTF.

CDR3 sequence (DNA): TGTGCCAGCTCACTAACAGGCTCTGAAGCTTTCTTT. Encoded protein: CASSLTGSEAFF. The chain uses TRBV18 and TRBJ1-1, with D possibly TRBD1 on 5 matching bases. The ends were cut back, 4 bases at V and 6 bases at J, with 9 bases in the middle. The CDR3 totals 12 residues. Germline values: CDR1 KGHSH, CDR2 LQKENI.

This chain connects TRBV7-2 to TRBJ2-7; TRBD2 agrees at 7 bases. V lost 3 bases, J lost 2 bases, and 4 bases stayed unmatched. Germline V lookup: CDR1 SGHTA, CDR2 FQGNSA. The CDR3 consists of 14 residues. The CDR3 loop is CASSFQGGPYEQYF. The CDR3 region has the DNA TGTGCCAGCAGCTTCCAGGGAGGGCCCTACGAGCAGTACTTC.

This clone came up once. The rearrangement joins TRBV19 to TRBJ1-1, with D perhaps TRBD1 (6 bases). Trimming removed 9 bases from V and 3 bases from J, with 17 bases in between. Germline CDR1 is LNHDA and CDR2 is SQIVND (reference sequence). The CDR3 contains 14 residues. CDR3 in amino acids: CASRTRGADTEAFF. CDR3 sequence (DNA): TGTGCCAGCAGGACTCGGGGGGCCGACACTGAAGCTTTCTTT. Variable domain in full (rest from reference TRBV19 and TRBJ1-1): DGGITQSPKYLFRKEGQNVTLSCEQNLNHDAMYWYRQDPGQGLRLIYYSQIVNDFQKGDIAEGYSVSREKKESFPLTVTSAQKNPTAFYLCASRTRGADTEAFFGQGTRLTVV.

This clone was observed once. The chain carries TRBV14 and TRBJ1-2, with unresolved D. Germline V lookup: CDR1 SGHDN, CDR2 FVKESK. V shed 5 bases and J shed 8 bases, with 12 bases lying between them. The CDR3 runs to 12 residues. The CDR3, as DNA: TGTGCCAGCAGCAAATTGGCTAGCGGCTACACCTTC. It is translated as CASSKLASGYTF.

A single count supports this clone. CDR3 bases: TGTGCCTGGAACCTGGGAACAGGGGGCCAAGAGACCCAGTACTTC. It encodes CAWNLGTGGQETQYF. The V gene is TRBV30, the J gene TRBJ2-5; 8 positions agree with TRBD1. Germline V gene sequence: CDR1 GTSNPN, CDR2 SVGIG (reference sequence). Trimming at V came to 4 bases and at J to 1 base, leaving 8 bases not matched to a gene. This CDR3 is 15 amino acids long.

A single count supports this clone. This rearrangement joins TRBV10-2 to TRBJ1-1; D unclear. The CDR3 has 14 amino acids. Germline values: CDR1 WSHSY, CDR2 SAAADI. V shed 10 bases and J shed 1 base, with 16 bases lying between them. This CDR3 is CATKYVLRNTEAFF. DNA of the CDR3: TGCGCCACCAAATACGTCCTGAGGAACACTGAAGCTTTCTTT.

The genes are TRBV4-2 and TRBJ2-7; 8 nucleotides align to TRBD1. The CDR3 loop spans 14 amino acids. In germline, CDR1 is LGHNA, CDR2 YNFKEQ. The trim removed 0 bases at V and 7 bases at J, leaving 5 bases unmatched. The CDR3 loop is CASSQDGQGGEQYF. The CDR3 nucleotides read TGTGCCAGCAGCCAAGACGGACAGGGTGGGGAGCAGTACTTC.

This chain uses TRBV5-6 with TRBJ2-7; D is unclear. Deletions cut 0 bases from V and 4 bases from J, with 8 bases between. Per germline, CDR1 SGHDT and CDR2 YYEEEE. The CDR3 loop spans 13 amino acids. CDR3 DNA sequence: TGTGCCAGCAGCTTGGAGTGGGCGTACGAGCAGTACTTC. Amino acids: CASSLEWAYEQYF.